This T cell receptor (beta chain) was recorded in a study of blood T cell repertoires in COVID-19. Study information: Both acute and convalescent COVID-19 samples were obtained from the United States, Italy and Spain.

Study processing details: By means of reference gene primer amplification, nucleated cell counts were estimated. Sequencing was performed with immunoSEQ multiplex PCR; in TCRdb, only in-frame clones are kept and a portion is missing. That table furnishes V, J and clone size, whereas the DNA furnished D and trimming. The sample records just over 90,000 clones, about three quarters being singletons. The sequence came from a man in his 70s with acute or convalescent COVID-19. Sequenced material: peripheral blood.

The CDR3 sequence: CASSLRGPEAFF. CDR3 in DNA: TGTGCCAGCAGCTTGAGGGGGCCTGAAGCTTTCTTT. The chain couples TRBV13 to TRBJ1-1, with 7 bases fitting TRBD1. The CDR3 is 12 amino acids. The V segment lost 3 bases and the J segment 6 bases; nucleotides outside the gene matches: 1. Germline V gives CDR1 PRHDT, CDR2 FYEKMQ (reference sequence).